This T cell receptor (beta chain) was observed in a study of TIL therapy for anti-PD-1-resistant metastatic lung cancer (dated by TCRdb to the early 2020s). Context from the whole study: Tumors were harvested prior to any PD-1/PD-L1 blockade, after which nivolumab was administered to patients, and lymphodepletion, expanded TIL infusion and IL-2 were given to patients who progressed. Enrolled patients had a median age of around 56 years (range about 38-75) and a median tumor PD-L1 proportion score of under 7%. Most of the cohort had lung adenocarcinoma, four tumors were EGFR-mutant and two were ALK-rearranged, and half of the patients were current or former smokers. A median non-synonymous tumor mutation burden of 1.5 mutations per megabase was determined across the cohort by whole-exome sequencing. Clonotypes were tracked across tumor, expanded TIL product and serial blood samples by T cell receptor beta sequencing of tumor and peripheral blood. Findings and caveats that apply to the study as a whole: The cohort was highly selected, with more treatment-naive, never-smoker and oncogene-addicted patients than typical, limiting generalizability. Clonotypes from the infused TIL partially replaced the baseline peripheral repertoire and then declined over months, and persistence showed no apparent association with response. The study protocol defined all tumor marker inferences as exploratory.

V loses 6 bases at its end and J loses 5 bases; junction bases beyond the gene matches: 12. The germline V gene specifies SQVTM as CDR1 and ANQGSEA as CDR2. The cysteine opens and the phenylalanine closes a CDR3 of 15 amino acids. Solely the CDR3 DNA is kept, with 45 bases framed from the first base. TCR beta CDR3 regions were amplified from genomic DNA with the immunoSEQ v3 hsTCRB kit using bias-controlled multiplex PCR. TCR libraries were sequenced on an Illumina NextSeq 500 to 2 million or so read pairs for survey level or about 5-6.5 million for deep level. From the authors' description of their analysis: V, D and J genes were assigned, non-productive sequences were removed, and clonality was reported by immunoSEQ Analyzer software. Repertoires were compared using productive Simpson clonality and Morisita overlap index of productive TRB rearrangements between infused TIL and blood. Absolute clonotype counts in blood were estimated by multiplying the lymphocyte count by the CD3+ fraction and by the productive frequency of the clone. In TCRdb, the immuneACCESS table is reduced to in-frame sequences with V and J assigned. These tables do not hold every clone; where another copy was compared, an unresolved V gene accounts for under half, and the others remain unexplained. V and J calls plus clone size are reproduced from that table; the DNA served to infer D and trimming. Within this sample are roughly 23,000 clones, with more than 65% of them counted one time only. The top ten hold approximately 2% of the sample.

As concerns this clone: Its antigen specificity is not known. No quality values exist for individual bases; no much larger clone is one base distant.

The label giving this sample's time point can be read as: pre-treatment sample, taken before nivolumab and TIL therapy. A phase I trial run at two centers enrolled adults with stage 4 NSCLC between 2017 and 2020. The samples were obtained from a phase I trial that was single-arm and open-label and tested tumor-infiltrating lymphocyte therapy combined with nivolumab in advanced non-small cell lung cancer. Blood mononuclear cells from EDTA tubes were isolated by Ficoll gradient, snap-frozen as pellets, and DNA was extracted with a Qiagen mini-prep kit. The TCR was taken from a person aged 25 to 80 with non-small cell lung cancer. The sample here was blood, taken at baseline. The chain couples TRBV29-1 to TRBJ2-3, with 9 bases matching TRBD1. CDR3 sequence: CSVRTPGQGIDTQYF. DNA sequence: TGCAGCGTACGCACACCGGGACAGGGCATAGATACGCAGTATTTT.